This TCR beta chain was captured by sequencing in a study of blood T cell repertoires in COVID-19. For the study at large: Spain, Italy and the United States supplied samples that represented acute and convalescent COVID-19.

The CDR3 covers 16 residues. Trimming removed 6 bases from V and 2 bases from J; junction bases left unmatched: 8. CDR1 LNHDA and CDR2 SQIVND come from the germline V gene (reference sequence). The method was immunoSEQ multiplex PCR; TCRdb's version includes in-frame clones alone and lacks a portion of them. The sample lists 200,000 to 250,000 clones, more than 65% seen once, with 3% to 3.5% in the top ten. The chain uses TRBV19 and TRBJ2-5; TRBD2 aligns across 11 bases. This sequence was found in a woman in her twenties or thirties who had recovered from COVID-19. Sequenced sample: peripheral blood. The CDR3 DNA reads TGTGCCAGTAGCCTCCGTACTAGCGGGAGACAAGAGACCCAGTACTTC. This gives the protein CASSLRTSGRQETQYF.